The source of this T cell receptor (beta chain) is a study of OX40 agonist ivuxolimab in advanced cancers. Study overall: Three patients showed partial responses: one hepatocellular carcinoma and two cutaneous melanoma cases. Study-level points and caveats: The mean number of expanded clones was higher in CD8+ T cells than in CD4+.

Patients with autoimmune history or systemic immunosuppression were excluded. This clone was observed a single time. The antigen is unknown. TCRdb keeps only in-frame clones here, not all; method: immunoSEQ multiplex PCR. The sample has 55,000 to 65,000 clones; 85% are singletons. This clonotype was obtained from an adult with an advanced solid tumor such as melanoma, head and neck, liver or kidney cancer. The input for sequencing was CD4+ or CD8+ T cells sorted from blood, taken in a trial of the OX40 agonist ivuxolimab.

The CDR3, as DNA: TGCGCCAGCAGCCAAGCTGGGGGACTAGCGGGGGACGAGCAGTACTTC. Its translation is CASSQAGGLAGDEQYF. J is TRBJ2-7 and V is TRBV4-3; 14 bases fit TRBD2. Germline lookup yields CDR1 LGHNA and CDR2 YSLEER. This CDR3 contains 16 residues. J gave up 5 bases and V 1 base, and 4 bases lay outside the gene matches.